Listed below are T cell receptor beta chains from one sample, sequenced in a study of cytotoxic CD8 clonotypes in ibrutinib-treated CLL. Measured with immunoSEQ multiplex PCR; TCRdb has only the in-frame clones, and not every one. Altogether about 300,000 clones are present, roughly four fifths being singletons, with the ten largest covering 5.6%. Material: PBMCs, obtained at disease progression, from a patient treated with ibrutinib. These receptors all come from a human donor with chronic lymphocytic leukemia. CDR3s include the opening cysteine and the closing phenylalanine or tryptophan. D genes are given only for firm matches. The size field is filled for only some rows; it gives once, few, many or a size class.

D gene: -
clone size: -
V gene: TRBV29-1
J gene: TRBJ1-5
CDR3 length: 15
CDR3 protein: CSVVGGQGSNQPQHF
CDR3 DNA: TGCAGCGTTGTCGGTGGGCAGGGAAGCAATCAGCCCCAGCATTTT

D gene: -
clone size: -
V gene: TRBV28
J gene: TRBJ2-5
CDR3 length: 14
CDR3 protein: CASSLGQIQETQYF
CDR3 DNA: TGTGCCAGCAGTCTCGGACAGATCCAAGAGACCCAGTACTTC

D gene: -
clone size: once
V gene: TRBV11-3
J gene: TRBJ2-3
CDR3 length: 16
CDR3 protein: CASSIRGQSNTDTQYF
CDR3 DNA: TGTGCCAGCAGCATTAGAGGACAGTCGAACACAGATACGCAGTATTTT

D gene: TRBD1
clone size: -
V gene: TRBV7-2
J gene: TRBJ2-7
CDR3 length: 14
CDR3 protein: CASTSGTGVYEQYF
CDR3 DNA: TGTGCCAGCACCTCGGGGACAGGGGTTTACGAGCAGTACTTC

D gene: TRBD1
clone size: -
V gene: TRBV27
J gene: TRBJ1-1
CDR3 length: 14
CDR3 protein: CASSETGAQRAAFF
CDR3 DNA: TGTGCCAGCAGCGAGACAGGGGCGCAGCGGGCGGCTTTCTTT

D gene: -
clone size: -
V gene: TRBV9
J gene: TRBJ1-2
CDR3 length: 17
CDR3 protein: CASSVVARVPPNYGYTF
CDR3 DNA: TGTGCCAGCAGCGTAGTCGCCAGGGTCCCTCCTAACTATGGCTACACCTTC

D gene: TRBD2
clone size: -
V gene: TRBV5-6
J gene: TRBJ2-7
CDR3 length: 14
CDR3 protein: CASSWTSGSYEQYF
CDR3 DNA: TGTGCCAGCAGCTGGACTAGCGGCTCCTACGAGCAGTACTTC

D gene: -
clone size: -
V gene: TRBV20-1
J gene: TRBJ2-1
CDR3 length: 11
CDR3 protein: CSSIGNNEQFF
CDR3 DNA: TGCAGTTCCATTGGAAACAATGAGCAGTTCTTC

D gene: TRBD1
clone size: -
V gene: TRBV2
J gene: TRBJ2-4
CDR3 length: 21
CDR3 protein: CASREEYWPLGQGYTKNIQYF
CDR3 DNA: TGTGCCAGCAGGGAAGAATACTGGCCACTCGGACAGGGATATACCAAAAACATTCAGTACTTC

D gene: -
clone size: few
V gene: TRBV6-6
J gene: TRBJ1-5
CDR3 length: 15
CDR3 protein: CASSYRAGGNQPQHF
CDR3 DNA: TGTGCCAGCAGTTACAGGGCAGGCGGCAATCAGCCCCAGCATTTT

D gene: TRBD1
clone size: few
V gene: TRBV28
J gene: TRBJ2-7
CDR3 length: 16
CDR3 protein: CASSPYRDRPSYEQYF
CDR3 DNA: TGTGCCAGCAGCCCTTACCGGGACAGACCATCGTACGAGCAGTACTTC

D gene: TRBD2
clone size: -
V gene: TRBV11-2
J gene: TRBJ2-1
CDR3 length: 14
CDR3 protein: CASSRGGAYNEQFF
CDR3 DNA: TGTGCCAGCAGTCGCGGGGGGGCCTACAATGAGCAGTTCTTC

D gene: -
clone size: -
V gene: TRBV6-5
J gene: TRBJ1-5
CDR3 length: 13
CDR3 protein: CASRTGHLGPQHF
CDR3 DNA: TGTGCCAGCAGGACAGGCCACCTGGGCCCCCAGCATTTT

D gene: -
clone size: -
V gene: TRBV2
J gene: TRBJ1-2
CDR3 length: 12
CDR3 protein: CASRRQSLGYTF
CDR3 DNA: TGTGCCAGCAGGAGGCAGAGCCTGGGCTACACCTTC

D gene: -
clone size: once
V gene: TRBV27
J gene: TRBJ1-1
CDR3 length: 15
CDR3 protein: CASSLSRARQAEAFF
CDR3 DNA: TGTGCCAGCAGTTTATCTCGGGCCAGACAGGCTGAAGCTTTCTTT

D gene: -
clone size: -
V gene: TRBV6-5
J gene: TRBJ2-7
CDR3 length: 11
CDR3 protein: CASQTAYEQYF
CDR3 DNA: TGTGCCAGCCAGACAGCCTACGAGCAGTACTTC

D gene: -
clone size: -
V gene: TRBV28
J gene: TRBJ1-1
CDR3 length: 13
CDR3 protein: CASTLDRNTEAFF
CDR3 DNA: TGTGCCAGCACCCTCGACAGGAACACTGAAGCTTTCTTT

D gene: TRBD2
clone size: few
V gene: TRBV9
J gene: TRBJ2-3
CDR3 length: 16
CDR3 protein: CASSVAPGLPGGTQYF
CDR3 DNA: TGTGCCAGCAGCGTAGCCCCGGGACTGCCGGGGGGTACGCAGTATTTT

D gene: TRBD1
clone size: -
V gene: TRBV20-1
J gene: TRBJ2-3
CDR3 length: 10
CDR3 protein: CSAQGDTQYF
CDR3 DNA: TGCAGTGCACAGGGGGATACGCAGTATTTT

D gene: -
clone size: -
V gene: TRBV7-3
J gene: TRBJ1-1
CDR3 length: 13
CDR3 protein: CASSLGSTTEAFF
CDR3 DNA: TGTGCCAGCAGCTTAGGCTCGACTACTGAAGCTTTCTTT

D gene: -
clone size: -
V gene: TRBV6-4
J gene: TRBJ1-1
CDR3 length: 15
CDR3 protein: CASSEIPGSGTEAFF
CDR3 DNA: TGTGCCAGCAGTGAGATTCCAGGGTCGGGCACTGAAGCTTTCTTT

D gene: TRBD1
clone size: -
V gene: TRBV5-1
J gene: TRBJ1-2
CDR3 length: 15
CDR3 protein: CASSLEGDSRYGYTF
CDR3 DNA: TGCGCCAGCAGCTTGGAGGGGGACAGTCGCTATGGCTACACCTTC

D gene: -
clone size: once
V gene: TRBV6-8
J gene: TRBJ2-7
CDR3 length: 17
CDR3 protein: CASSYLGTTNKSYEQYF
CDR3 DNA: TGTGCCAGCAGTTACCTTGGGACAACTAACAAGTCCTACGAGCAGTACTTC

D gene: -
clone size: -
V gene: TRBV7-6
J gene: TRBJ2-5
CDR3 length: 14
CDR3 protein: CASSLWGRVETQYF
CDR3 DNA: TGTGCCAGCAGCTTATGGGGGCGCGTGGAGACCCAGTACTTC

D gene: -
clone size: -
V gene: TRBV9
J gene: TRBJ1-1
CDR3 length: 15
CDR3 protein: CASNLLSGKNTEAFF
CDR3 DNA: TGTGCCAGCAACCTCTTATCAGGCAAGAACACTGAAGCTTTCTTT

D gene: TRBD2
clone size: -
V gene: TRBV9
J gene: TRBJ2-1
CDR3 length: 18
CDR3 protein: CASSGLAGGPSSYNEQFF
CDR3 DNA: TGTGCCAGCAGCGGACTAGCGGGAGGCCCGAGCTCCTACAATGAGCAGTTCTTC

D gene: -
clone size: few
V gene: TRBV2
J gene: TRBJ1-6
CDR3 length: 13
CDR3 protein: CASRGSGNSPLHF
CDR3 DNA: TGTGCCAGCCGGGGGTCGGGAAATTCACCCCTCCACTTT

D gene: TRBD1
clone size: few
V gene: TRBV29-1
J gene: TRBJ2-1
CDR3 length: 15
CDR3 protein: CSVEDRQGAGNEQFF
CDR3 DNA: TGCAGCGTTGAAGATCGACAGGGGGCCGGGAATGAGCAGTTCTTC

D gene: TRBD1
clone size: -
V gene: TRBV6-6
J gene: TRBJ2-7
CDR3 length: 14
CDR3 protein: CASSPRQGVYEQYF
CDR3 DNA: TGTGCCAGCAGTCCGAGACAGGGGGTCTACGAGCAGTACTTC

D gene: -
clone size: few
V gene: TRBV7-3
J gene: TRBJ2-2
CDR3 length: 14
CDR3 protein: CASSLSRNTGELFF
CDR3 DNA: TGTGCCAGCAGCTTATCCAGGAACACCGGGGAGCTGTTTTTT

D gene: -
clone size: few
V gene: TRBV6-1
J gene: TRBJ1-1
CDR3 length: 10
CDR3 protein: CASSEYRAFF
CDR3 DNA: TGTGCCAGCAGTGAATACCGAGCTTTCTTT

D gene: TRBD2
clone size: -
V gene: TRBV7-9
J gene: TRBJ2-5
CDR3 length: 16
CDR3 protein: CASSFPGLAGLETQYF
CDR3 DNA: TGTGCCAGCAGCTTCCCGGGACTAGCGGGGTTAGAGACCCAGTACTTC

D gene: -
clone size: -
V gene: TRBV7-9
J gene: TRBJ2-7
CDR3 length: 15
CDR3 protein: CASSLVLGQGHEQYF
CDR3 DNA: TGTGCCAGCAGCTTAGTATTGGGTCAGGGCCACGAGCAGTACTTC

D gene: -
clone size: few
V gene: TRBV7-8
J gene: TRBJ2-2
CDR3 length: 11
CDR3 protein: CASTPLGELFF
CDR3 DNA: TGTGCCAGCACCCCCCTCGGGGAGCTGTTTTTT

D gene: TRBD2
clone size: few
V gene: TRBV10-3
J gene: TRBJ2-2
CDR3 length: 16
CDR3 protein: CAIRAGLAGVTGELFF
CDR3 DNA: TGTGCCATCAGGGCCGGACTAGCGGGAGTTACCGGGGAGCTGTTTTTT

D gene: -
clone size: -
V gene: TRBV4-3
J gene: TRBJ2-2
CDR3 length: 13
CDR3 protein: CASSQVASGELFF
CDR3 DNA: TGCGCCAGCAGCCAAGTGGCATCCGGGGAGCTGTTTTTT

D gene: -
clone size: -
V gene: TRBV11-1
J gene: TRBJ2-4
CDR3 length: 14
CDR3 protein: CASSLTSPWNIQYF
CDR3 DNA: TGTGCCAGCAGCTTGACTAGTCCCTGGAACATTCAGTACTTC

D gene: -
clone size: once
V gene: TRBV19
J gene: TRBJ2-1
CDR3 length: 13
CDR3 protein: CASNPGIYNEQFF
CDR3 DNA: TGTGCCAGTAATCCGGGGATCTACAATGAGCAGTTCTTC

D gene: TRBD1
clone size: -
V gene: TRBV27
J gene: TRBJ2-5
CDR3 length: 17
CDR3 protein: CASRPDRDKGWWETQYF
CDR3 DNA: TGTGCCAGCAGACCGGACAGGGACAAGGGTTGGTGGGAGACCCAGTACTTC

D gene: -
clone size: once
V gene: TRBV29-1
J gene: TRBJ1-2
CDR3 length: 14
CDR3 protein: CSVGVFGRSQRYTF
CDR3 DNA: TGCAGCGTTGGGGTATTCGGGCGAAGTCAACGCTACACCTTC

D gene: -
clone size: once
V gene: TRBV6-5
J gene: TRBJ2-7
CDR3 length: 14
CDR3 protein: CASSSGRISYEQYF
CDR3 DNA: TGTGCCAGCAGCAGCGGACGGATCTCCTACGAGCAGTACTTC

D gene: -
clone size: -
V gene: TRBV6-5
J gene: TRBJ1-5
CDR3 length: 14
CDR3 protein: CASSYSGVFQPQHF
CDR3 DNA: TGTGCCAGCAGTTACTCCGGAGTTTTTCAGCCCCAGCATTTT

D gene: -
clone size: -
V gene: TRBV11-3
J gene: TRBJ2-1
CDR3 length: 16
CDR3 protein: CASSQRGRRAEAEQFF
CDR3 DNA: TGTGCCAGCAGCCAAAGGGGCCGGAGGGCCGAGGCTGAGCAGTTCTTC

D gene: -
clone size: few
V gene: TRBV7-3
J gene: TRBJ2-1
CDR3 length: 14
CDR3 protein: CASKPGPLYNEQFF
CDR3 DNA: TGTGCCAGCAAACCGGGACCACTCTACAATGAGCAGTTCTTC

D gene: TRBD2
clone size: -
V gene: TRBV9
J gene: TRBJ2-7
CDR3 length: 16
CDR3 protein: CASSVEAGQSSYEQYF
CDR3 DNA: TGTGCCAGCAGCGTCGAAGCGGGGCAGAGCTCCTACGAGCAGTACTTC